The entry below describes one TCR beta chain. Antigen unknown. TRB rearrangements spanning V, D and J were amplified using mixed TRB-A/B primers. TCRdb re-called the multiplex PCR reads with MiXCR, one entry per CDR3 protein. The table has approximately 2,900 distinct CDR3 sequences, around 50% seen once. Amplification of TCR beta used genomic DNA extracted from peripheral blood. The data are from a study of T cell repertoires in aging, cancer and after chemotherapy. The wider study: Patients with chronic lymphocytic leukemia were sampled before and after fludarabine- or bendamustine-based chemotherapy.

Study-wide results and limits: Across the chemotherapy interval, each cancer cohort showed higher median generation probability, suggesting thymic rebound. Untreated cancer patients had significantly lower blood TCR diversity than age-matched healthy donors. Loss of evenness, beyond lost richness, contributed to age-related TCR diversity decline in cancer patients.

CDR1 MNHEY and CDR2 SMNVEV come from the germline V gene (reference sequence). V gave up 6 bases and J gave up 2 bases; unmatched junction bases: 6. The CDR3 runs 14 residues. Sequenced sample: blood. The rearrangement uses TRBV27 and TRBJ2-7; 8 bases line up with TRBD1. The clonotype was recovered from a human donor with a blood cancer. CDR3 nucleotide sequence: TGTGCCAGCAGCAACTCCAGGGGGCCCTACGAGCAGTACTTC. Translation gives CASSNSRGPYEQYF.